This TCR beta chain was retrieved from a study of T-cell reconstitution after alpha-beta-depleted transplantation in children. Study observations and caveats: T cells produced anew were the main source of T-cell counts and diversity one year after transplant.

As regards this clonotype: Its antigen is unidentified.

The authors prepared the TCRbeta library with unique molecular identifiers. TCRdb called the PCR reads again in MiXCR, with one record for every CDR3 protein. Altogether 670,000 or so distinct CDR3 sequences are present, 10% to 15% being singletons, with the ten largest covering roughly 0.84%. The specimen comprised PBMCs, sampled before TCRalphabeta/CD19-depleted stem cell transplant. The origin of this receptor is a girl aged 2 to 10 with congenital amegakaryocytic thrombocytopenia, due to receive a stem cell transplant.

CDR3 residues: CASSPSPGAQTGELFF. For the CDR3, the DNA is TGTGCCAGCAGCCCTAGCCCTGGGGCCCAAACCGGGGAGCTGTTTTTT. The V gene is TRBV7-6, the J gene TRBJ2-2, with D perhaps TRBD1 or TRBD2 (5 bases each). CDR1 SGHVS and CDR2 FNYEAQ come from the germline V gene. Trimming cost V 5 bases and J 5 bases, with 18 bases left between them. The CDR3 has 16 residues.